This entry describes one T cell receptor beta chain. This receptor's antigen is unknown. No base quality values were provided; no much bigger clone lies one nucleotide off. All of the isolated RNA was reverse transcribed with the High Capacity cDNA Reverse Transcription Kit, so expressed TCRB transcripts were sequenced. Deep immunoSEQ sequencing was applied to naive, central memory and regulatory T cell samples, giving an average of approximately 4 million total reads per sample. Sorted cells were lysed in RLT buffer and RNA was extracted with DNase-treated RNeasy Micro or Mini kits, depending on cell number. To prevent cross-contamination, each cell subset was processed individually, whereas patient and healthy donor samples were processed jointly. TCRB sequences were amplified from cDNA with the immunoSEQ multiplex PCR, producing 87-bp fragments spanning the CDR3 region. The amplicons were sequenced using the Illumina HiSeq platform. Concerning the study's data processing: Synthetic template baselines were used to correct PCR bias computationally, reads within Hamming distance 2 were collapsed, and singletons that could not be merged were discarded. Reads were aligned against IMGT so that V, D and J genes, CDR3 length and insertions or deletions at six rearrangement sites could be assigned. Within each subset, clonotype counts were normalized to sorted cell number, after which true diversity and Gini coefficients were computed with the tcR R package. The overlap coefficient, calculated on TCRB nucleotide sequences, was used to quantify repertoire sharing. Out-of-frame TCRB sequences from naive cells were analyzed as a proxy for the pre-selection repertoire. Here the immuneACCESS table is served through TCRdb, limited to in-frame sequences with V and J called. Missing clones are a known gap in these copies; in checked studies unresolved V genes cover under half, and the rest lacks a known reason. D and trimming come from the DNA, and the V and J calls and clone size come from that table. A total of 350,000 to 450,000 clones appear in this sample, 11% to 15% of them only once. Of the sample, around 0.035% is held by the ten largest clones.

Each donor gave one peripheral blood draw, roughly 110 mL on average, collected into heparinised tubes. A BD FACSAria II and a panel including CD45RO, CCR7, CD25, CD127, CD95 and CD27 were used to sort naive, central memory, regulatory and stem cell-like memory CD4+ T cells. Purity was above 95% for every sorted population. PBMCs were isolated right away by Lymphoprep density gradient centrifugation and were stained directly, without culture. So that batch effects would be minimized, each experiment stained and sorted samples in pairs, pairing one healthy donor with one patient. This entry is derived from a study of beta chain features in type 1 diabetes (dated by TCRdb to 2017 to 2018). About the study as a whole: Patients and healthy donors did not differ in mean age, gender distribution, total cell number or subset yield. A total of 85 million to 110 million sorted cells were examined across all samples, and RNA yield correlated strongly with the number of cells per subset. The study compared the TCRB repertoires of sorted circulating CD4+ T cell subsets in recently diagnosed type 1 diabetes patients with those in matched healthy donors. Regulatory and stem cell-like memory subsets were obtained from only 8 patients and roughly 8 healthy donors, while naive and central memory subsets were obtained from all 30 or so donors. Study-wide findings and limitations: A moderate but significant shortening of TCRB CDR3 length was observed in type 1 diabetes patients in all four CD4+ subsets. Naive, central memory and regulatory TCRB repertoires appeared to be more similar among patients than among healthy donors. Fewer insertions and more nucleotide deletions at VDJ recombination sites were observed in patients with type 1 diabetes, implying thymic rearrangement abnormalities. Because cDNA was sequenced instead of genomic DNA, activated cells with high expression could be over-represented, although the groups did not differ in activation or CD3 levels. PCR might favor shorter templates, but patient and control samples were amplified and corrected together, so any skew would affect both groups equally. Because the HLA sub-analyses included only small numbers of individuals, any influence of HLA type on TCRB rearrangement was left unresolved.

The germline V gene (reference sequence) provides CDR1 SGHNT and CDR2 YYREEE. After removal of 9 bases from V and 5 bases from J, the junction retains 13 bases not matched to a gene. The CDR3 has 16 amino acids, counting the end cysteine and phenylalanine. This entry keeps only the CDR3 DNA: 48 bases, framed from base 1. The sequence links TRBV5-4 to TRBJ2-3; 12 of the junction bases match TRBD2. The sample was naive CD4+ T cells from blood. What this sample's cell subset or site label stands for: true naive CD4+ T cells. This receptor was obtained from a man younger than 40 in good health. The nucleotide sequence reads as follows: TGTGCCACAACCCAAAAGACTAGCGGGGGATTAGATACGCAGTATTTT. Translated, it reads CATTQKTSGGLDTQYF.